A selection of T cell receptor beta chains follows, all from one sample in a study of beta chain features in type 1 diabetes. This table comes from immunoSEQ multiplex PCR, and its TCRdb copy is limited to in-frame clones, with some not included. The table has under 350,000 clones, 8% seen once. The specimen was central memory CD4+ T cells from blood. The receptors come from a young woman in good health. Each CDR3 is given with its conserved first and last residue. Fields, in order: J gene, V gene, clone size, D gene, CDR3 DNA, CDR3 protein. The D gene is left open where the match is weak. The size of a clone is reported for some rows only, either as once, few or many, or as a class for expanded clones.

TRBJ2-7,TRBV30,NA,NA,TGTGCCTGGAGTCAGGACAGTTACTCCTACGAGCAGTACTTC,CAWSQDSYSYEQYF
TRBJ2-3,TRBV5-1,few,NA,TGCGCCAGCAGTCTAAAAACGGGGGCCGATACGCAGTATTTT,CASSLKTGADTQYF
TRBJ2-7,TRBV19,NA,TRBD1,TGTGCCAGTAGCGTATCAACAGGGGGGAAGGGCGAGCAGTACTTC,CASSVSTGGKGEQYF
TRBJ1-5,TRBV19,many,NA,TGTGCCAGTAGTATAGTCACTCAGCCCCAGCATTTT,CASSIVTQPQHF
TRBJ1-3,TRBV30,NA,TRBD1,TGTGCCAGGGGGGACAGAAATGGAAACACCATATATTTT,CARGDRNGNTIYF
TRBJ2-3,TRBV7-3,NA,NA,TGTGCCAGCAGCCTAGACTTCGACACAGATACGCAGTATTTT,CASSLDFDTDTQYF
TRBJ1-6,TRBV6-6,few,TRBD1,TGTGCCAGCAGCTACGACGGACAGGGAGGTGCGCCCCTCCACTTT,CASSYDGQGGAPLHF
TRBJ1-1,TRBV4-3,NA,NA,TGCGCCAGCAGCGGGCGGATGAACACTGAAGCTTTCTTT,CASSGRMNTEAFF
TRBJ1-5,TRBV6-1,few,TRBD1,TGTGCCAGCAGACTGACAGGGAATCAGCCCCAGCATTTT,CASRLTGNQPQHF
TRBJ2-5,TRBV9,few,NA,TGTGCCAGCAGCGTTCGGGCGGGGTCCCCCTTCGAGACCCAGTACTTC,CASSVRAGSPFETQYF
TRBJ1-2,TRBV7-7,few,TRBD1,TGTGCCAGCAGCCCCTTGACAGGGGGTTCTGGGGGCTACACCTTC,CASSPLTGGSGGYTF
TRBJ1-4,TRBV7-9,few,NA,TGTGCCAGCAGCTTATACGGCGGGAGCGAAAAACTGTTTTTT,CASSLYGGSEKLFF
TRBJ1-2,TRBV6-5,NA,NA,TGTGCCAGCAGTCGCCCCTCCCCAGGGGGCTACACCTTC,CASSRPSPGGYTF
TRBJ2-6,TRBV30,NA,NA,TGTGCCTGGAGTGTCGGGAAGCTCGCTGGGGCCAACGTCCTGACTTTC,CAWSVGKLAGANVLTF
TRBJ1-3,TRBV18,few,NA,TGTGCCAGCTCACCTCAGGCCGGCTCTGGAAACACCATATATTTT,CASSPQAGSGNTIYF
TRBJ1-6,TRBV2,NA,NA,TGTGCCAGCACCAGGGCAAATTCACCCCTCCACTTT,CASTRANSPLHF
TRBJ2-1,TRBV27,NA,NA,TGTGCCAGCAGTTTAGGGACCCGAGGTGGGGTCTCCTACAATGAGCAGTTCTTC,CASSLGTRGGVSYNEQFF
TRBJ2-3,TRBV11-2,few,NA,TGTGCCAGCAGCTTGTTAGTCGTGTCGTCAGATACGCAGTATTTT,CASSLLVVSSDTQYF
TRBJ2-3,TRBV7-6,NA,TRBD2,TGTGCCAGCAGGCCAGCTAGCGGGGGAACAGATACGCAGTATTTT,CASRPASGGTDTQYF
TRBJ1-2,TRBV6-5,NA,NA,TGTGCCAGCAGTTACCAGATGGACGGCTATGGCTACACCTTC,CASSYQMDGYGYTF
TRBJ2-3,TRBV16,few,TRBD1,TGTGCCAGCAGCCAAAGGGACAGAAAAGATACGCAGTATTTT,CASSQRDRKDTQYF
TRBJ1-6,TRBV9,few,NA,TGTGCCAGCAGCGCGGGGCGGGGACACGGTCTCCTCCACTTT,CASSAGRGHGLLHF
TRBJ2-5,TRBV7-2,few,TRBD1,TGTGCCAGCAGCACGTACCGGGACAGGGAGACCCAGTACTTC,CASSTYRDRETQYF
TRBJ2-1,TRBV7-9,few,NA,TGTGCCAGCAGCCTCATGAGCGTTGAGCAGTTCTTC,CASSLMSVEQFF
TRBJ1-1,TRBV6-1,many,NA,TGTGCCAGCAGTGAAGCGAGAGTAATGAACACTGAAGCTTTCTTT,CASSEARVMNTEAFF
TRBJ1-5,TRBV19,NA,TRBD1,TGTGCCAGTAGCAGATACGGACAGGGGTTCAATCAGCCCCAGCATTTT,CASSRYGQGFNQPQHF
TRBJ1-4,TRBV28,few,NA,TGTGCCAGCAGACGTGGGGGGGCAACTAATGAAAAACTGTTTTTT,CASRRGGATNEKLFF